This is a list of T cell receptor beta chains from one sample in a study of blood T cell repertoires in COVID-19. The assay was immunoSEQ multiplex PCR, and TCRdb's table has in-frame clones only and misses some. The sample holds fewer than 250,000 clones, about 82% seen once. The sample was PBMCs or T cells enriched from blood (not recorded which). These receptors were taken from a woman aged 45-59 years with acute COVID-19. Both conserved end residues are part of each CDR3. Each record gives: J gene, clone size, V gene, CDR3 length, D gene, CDR3 DNA, CDR3 protein. The D gene is left open where the match is weak. The listing skips clone size in some rows; elsewhere it reads once, few, many or a size class.

j_call: TRBJ1-3
clone_size: .
v_call: TRBV11-2
cdr3_length: 17
d_call: TRBD1
cdr3_nt: TGTGCCAGCAGCTTAGATCGTTCCTCAGGGGGGGGAAACACCATATATTTT
cdr3_aa: CASSLDRSSGGGNTIYF

j_call: TRBJ1-5
clone_size: once
v_call: TRBV30
cdr3_length: 14
d_call: .
cdr3_nt: TGTGCCTGGAGCGGGGGATCTGGCAATCAGCCCCAGCATTTT
cdr3_aa: CAWSGGSGNQPQHF

j_call: TRBJ1-2
clone_size: .
v_call: TRBV6-1
cdr3_length: 15
d_call: .
cdr3_nt: TGTGCCAGCAGTGAAGTCGGGGGTGTTCGGTATGGCTACACCTTC
cdr3_aa: CASSEVGGVRYGYTF

j_call: TRBJ1-1
clone_size: .
v_call: TRBV19
cdr3_length: 16
d_call: TRBD1
cdr3_nt: TGTGCCAGTAGGGAACAGGGGGCGCTCAGATACACTGAAGCTTTCTTT
cdr3_aa: CASREQGALRYTEAFF

j_call: TRBJ1-5
clone_size: .
v_call: TRBV27
cdr3_length: 15
d_call: TRBD1
cdr3_nt: TGTGCCAGCAGTTTGACCAGGGGGAGCAATCAGCCCCAGCATTTT
cdr3_aa: CASSLTRGSNQPQHF

j_call: TRBJ1-1
clone_size: .
v_call: TRBV6-5
cdr3_length: 14
d_call: .
cdr3_nt: TGTGCCAGCAGTTACGCCGGGTCGGGCACTGAAGCTTTCTTT
cdr3_aa: CASSYAGSGTEAFF

j_call: TRBJ2-7
clone_size: .
v_call: TRBV16
cdr3_length: 13
d_call: .
cdr3_nt: TGTGCCAGCAGCCAATCGGGAGGCGGGGAGCAGTACTTC
cdr3_aa: CASSQSGGGEQYF

j_call: TRBJ1-1
clone_size: .
v_call: TRBV9
cdr3_length: 13
d_call: TRBD1
cdr3_nt: TGTGCCGGAGGACAGGGGATGAACACTGAAGCTTTCTTT
cdr3_aa: CAGGQGMNTEAFF

j_call: TRBJ1-6
clone_size: .
v_call: TRBV19
cdr3_length: 15
d_call: .
cdr3_nt: TGTGCCAGTAGTCCCTCGGGCTCCTATAATTCACCCCTCCACTTT
cdr3_aa: CASSPSGSYNSPLHF

j_call: TRBJ1-1
clone_size: .
v_call: TRBV5-1
cdr3_length: 13
d_call: .
cdr3_nt: TGCGCCAGCAGCTCAGGCCCGGGGACTGAAGCTTTCTTT
cdr3_aa: CASSSGPGTEAFF

j_call: TRBJ2-1
clone_size: .
v_call: TRBV18
cdr3_length: 12
d_call: TRBD1
cdr3_nt: TGTGCCAGCTCCGCAGGGGGCAATGAGCAGTTCTTC
cdr3_aa: CASSAGGNEQFF

j_call: TRBJ2-3
clone_size: .
v_call: TRBV5-4
cdr3_length: 13
d_call: .
cdr3_nt: TGTGCCAGCAGCCTAGGGGGGGTAGATACGCAGTATTTT
cdr3_aa: CASSLGGVDTQYF

j_call: TRBJ1-1
clone_size: .
v_call: TRBV30
cdr3_length: 18
d_call: TRBD1
cdr3_nt: TGTGCCTGGAGATCATATTTGCTAGGGACAGGGGGGATCACTGAAGCTTTCTTT
cdr3_aa: CAWRSYLLGTGGITEAFF

j_call: TRBJ1-4
clone_size: once
v_call: TRBV20-1
cdr3_length: 14
d_call: .
cdr3_nt: TGCAGTGCTAGTATCGGGACAACTAATGAAAAACTGTTTTTT
cdr3_aa: CSASIGTTNEKLFF

j_call: TRBJ2-5
clone_size: .
v_call: TRBV6-2/TRBV6-3
cdr3_length: 14
d_call: .
cdr3_nt: TGTGCCAGCAGTTACTCATTCCTTGAAGAGACCCAGTACTTC
cdr3_aa: CASSYSFLEETQYF

j_call: TRBJ2-5
clone_size: .
v_call: TRBV5-6
cdr3_length: 15
d_call: .
cdr3_nt: TGTGCCAGCAGCTTGGTAGTCCGGGAGCAAGAGACCCAGTACTTC
cdr3_aa: CASSLVVREQETQYF

j_call: TRBJ1-6
clone_size: .
v_call: TRBV27
cdr3_length: 15
d_call: .
cdr3_nt: TGTGCCAGCAGTCAGACAGGTCTCTATAATTCACCCCTCCACTTT
cdr3_aa: CASSQTGLYNSPLHF

j_call: TRBJ2-7
clone_size: .
v_call: TRBV7-9
cdr3_length: 13
d_call: .
cdr3_nt: TGTGCCAGCAGCTTAGAGGCCCCTAGGGAGCAGTACTTC
cdr3_aa: CASSLEAPREQYF

j_call: TRBJ1-1
clone_size: .
v_call: TRBV19
cdr3_length: 15
d_call: .
cdr3_nt: TGTGCCAGTACTCCAGGGATGGGCCTGAACACTGAAGCTTTCTTT
cdr3_aa: CASTPGMGLNTEAFF

j_call: TRBJ2-3
clone_size: .
v_call: TRBV1
cdr3_length: 16
d_call: .
cdr3_nt: TGCACCAGCAGCCAGCTAGCGGGGTTTAGCACAGATACGCAGTATTTT
cdr3_aa: CTSSQLAGFSTDTQYF

j_call: TRBJ1-5
clone_size: few
v_call: TRBV6-2/TRBV6-3
cdr3_length: 14
d_call: .
cdr3_nt: TGTGCCAGCAGTACCCTATCGACAGGTCAGCCCCAGCATTTT
cdr3_aa: CASSTLSTGQPQHF

j_call: TRBJ2-5
clone_size: once
v_call: TRBV30
cdr3_length: 16
d_call: TRBD2
cdr3_nt: TGTGCCTGGAGTCAAGGACTAGCGGGGCACCAAGAGACCCAGTACTTC
cdr3_aa: CAWSQGLAGHQETQYF

j_call: TRBJ2-3
clone_size: .
v_call: TRBV21-1
cdr3_length: 17
d_call: .
cdr3_nt: TGTGCCAGCAGCAAAGCGTTACAGGGGACGTGCACAGATACGCAGTATTTT
cdr3_aa: CASSKALQGTCTDTQYF

j_call: TRBJ1-1
clone_size: once
v_call: TRBV2
cdr3_length: 13
d_call: .
cdr3_nt: TGTGCCAGCAGGAGGTCACAGAACACTGAAGCTTTCTTT
cdr3_aa: CASRRSQNTEAFF

j_call: TRBJ2-1
clone_size: .
v_call: TRBV6-4
cdr3_length: 15
d_call: .
cdr3_nt: TGTGCCAGCAGTGTGGACTCAGACCCTAACAATGAGCAGTTCTTC
cdr3_aa: CASSVDSDPNNEQFF

j_call: TRBJ1-1
clone_size: .
v_call: TRBV5-4
cdr3_length: 15
d_call: TRBD1
cdr3_nt: TGTGCCAGCAGCATAAGACAGGGCATGAACACTGAAGCTTTCTTT
cdr3_aa: CASSIRQGMNTEAFF

j_call: TRBJ2-7
clone_size: .
v_call: TRBV19
cdr3_length: 13
d_call: .
cdr3_nt: TGTGCCAGTAGTACCCTTTTGGGAGCCGAGCAGTACTTC
cdr3_aa: CASSTLLGAEQYF

j_call: TRBJ1-1
clone_size: .
v_call: TRBV7-2
cdr3_length: 15
d_call: .
cdr3_nt: TGTGCCAGCAGCTTGATCGCGGGGGGCATAGGAGAAGCTTTCTTT
cdr3_aa: CASSLIAGGIGEAFF

j_call: TRBJ1-2
clone_size: .
v_call: TRBV5-1
cdr3_length: 15
d_call: .
cdr3_nt: TGCGCCAGCAGCTTGGGTCAGGGATTATTGGGAGGCTACACCTTC
cdr3_aa: CASSLGQGLLGGYTF

j_call: TRBJ1-2
clone_size: .
v_call: TRBV9
cdr3_length: 16
d_call: .
cdr3_nt: TGTGCCAGCAGCGTAGGAAAAGAGGCAGCTAACTATGGCTACACCTTC
cdr3_aa: CASSVGKEAANYGYTF

j_call: TRBJ1-1
clone_size: .
v_call: TRBV6-5
cdr3_length: 15
d_call: TRBD1
cdr3_nt: TGTGCCAGCAGTTACGCACAGGGGTTCGACACTGAAGCTTTCTTT
cdr3_aa: CASSYAQGFDTEAFF

j_call: TRBJ1-1
clone_size: .
v_call: TRBV6-2/TRBV6-3
cdr3_length: 19
d_call: TRBD1
cdr3_nt: TGTGCCAGCAGTTACGTCTCCGTCATGGACAGGGGGCGAGACACTGAAGCTTTCTTT
cdr3_aa: CASSYVSVMDRGRDTEAFF

j_call: TRBJ1-2
clone_size: .
v_call: TRBV29-1
cdr3_length: 11
d_call: .
cdr3_nt: TGCAGCGGACGCGTAGGGGATGGCTACACCTTC
cdr3_aa: CSGRVGDGYTF

j_call: TRBJ2-4
clone_size: .
v_call: TRBV9
cdr3_length: 15
d_call: TRBD1
cdr3_nt: TGTGCCAGCAGCCCAGGGGACAGGACCAAAAACATTCAGTACTTC
cdr3_aa: CASSPGDRTKNIQYF

j_call: TRBJ1-1
clone_size: .
v_call: TRBV7-9
cdr3_length: 14
d_call: .
cdr3_nt: TGTGCCAGCAGCTTCAGGGGCGGAAACACTGAAGCTTTCTTT
cdr3_aa: CASSFRGGNTEAFF

j_call: TRBJ2-7
clone_size: once
v_call: TRBV9
cdr3_length: 14
d_call: TRBD1
cdr3_nt: TGTGCCAGCAGCTTGGGACAGGGGAAGGACGAGCAGTACTTC
cdr3_aa: CASSLGQGKDEQYF

j_call: TRBJ2-7
clone_size: once
v_call: TRBV2
cdr3_length: 14
d_call: TRBD2
cdr3_nt: TGTGCCAGCAGTGCGAGCGGGGGGGCGTTCGAGCAGTACTTC
cdr3_aa: CASSASGGAFEQYF

j_call: TRBJ2-7
clone_size: .
v_call: TRBV4-3
cdr3_length: 15
d_call: .
cdr3_nt: TGCGCCAGCAGCCAAGCAGGAGAACAGGCTTCTGAGCAGTACTTC
cdr3_aa: CASSQAGEQASEQYF

j_call: TRBJ1-5
clone_size: .
v_call: TRBV4-3
cdr3_length: 14
d_call: .
cdr3_nt: TGCGCCAGCAGCCAAGAAGAGGGCAGTCAGCCCCAGCATTTT
cdr3_aa: CASSQEEGSQPQHF

j_call: TRBJ1-2
clone_size: many
v_call: TRBV6-5
cdr3_length: 11
d_call: .
cdr3_nt: TGTGCCTCCGGGGGAAACTATGGCTACACCTTC
cdr3_aa: CASGGNYGYTF